These T cell receptor beta chains were read from a single sample in a study of cytomegalovirus exposure and HLA in healthy donors. Method: immunoSEQ multiplex PCR; TCRdb's copy keeps in-frame clones and lacks some. The repertoire holds approximately 180,000 clones, about 87% seen once, with around 1.5% in the top ten. Sequenced: PBMCs. These receptors were taken from a woman in her late teens or twenties in good health and CMV-seronegative. Both conserved end residues are part of each CDR3. The D gene is left open where the match is weak. Clone size is stated in some rows and not others, as once, few, many or a class when expanded.

j_call	clone_size	d_call	v_call	cdr3_nt	cdr3_aa
TRBJ2-7	NA	TRBD2	TRBV4-1	TGCGCCAGCAGCCAAGTTTGGGGTAGCGGGAGTTCCTACGAGCAGTACTTC	CASSQVWGSGSSYEQYF
TRBJ1-2	NA	NA	TRBV6-5	TGTGCCAGCATTATCGGGGGGATTACAGGCTACACCTTC	CASIIGGITGYTF
TRBJ1-5	once	TRBD1	TRBV27	TGTGCCAGCAGTTTGACAGGGATGAGCAATCAGCCCCAGCATTTT	CASSLTGMSNQPQHF
TRBJ2-7	NA	NA	TRBV5-1	TGCGCCAGCAGCTTGCCGGGGAACGAGCAGTACTTC	CASSLPGNEQYF
TRBJ2-3	once	TRBD1	TRBV28	TGTGCCAGCAGTGCGGACAGGGGCACAGATACGCAGTATTTT	CASSADRGTDTQYF
TRBJ2-7	NA	NA	TRBV14	TGTGCCAGCAGACACAGGGCTGCCTACGAGCAGTACTTC	CASRHRAAYEQYF
TRBJ1-4	once	NA	TRBV28	TGTGCCAGCAGCCCTCCGGGGAATGAAAAACTGTTTTTT	CASSPPGNEKLFF
TRBJ1-1	NA	NA	TRBV27	TGTGCCAGCAGTTTATACGGGGGTTCGGTGAACACTGAAGCTTTCTTT	CASSLYGGSVNTEAFF
TRBJ2-7	NA	TRBD2	TRBV29-1	TGCAGCGTCGCCCAAAGAGGGTCAGGGAGGGAGTACGAGCAGTACTTC	CSVAQRGSGREYEQYF
TRBJ1-5	NA	TRBD1	TRBV30	TGTGCCTGGAGTCCGTCGGACAGGCCGAATCAGCCCCAGCATTTT	CAWSPSDRPNQPQHF
TRBJ2-1	once	TRBD1	TRBV5-4	TGTGCCAGCAGCCCCCGCCCCCCCGGGACAGAAATATACAATGAGCAGTTCTTC	CASSPRPPGTEIYNEQFF
TRBJ2-1	NA	TRBD2	TRBV4-3	TGCGCCAGCAGCCCCAGGACTAGCGGGAGGGTTTACAATGAGCAGTTCTTC	CASSPRTSGRVYNEQFF
TRBJ2-1	NA	TRBD2	TRBV19	TGTGCCAGTAGCCTGACTAGCGGGTCCCACAATGAGCAGTTCTTC	CASSLTSGSHNEQFF
TRBJ1-1	once	NA	TRBV27	TGTGCCAGCAGTCAGGTGAACGGGGCTGAAGCTTTCTTT	CASSQVNGAEAFF
TRBJ1-2	NA	TRBD1	TRBV28	TGTGCCAGCAGTCTGGGGACAGGTCGCGGCTACACCTTC	CASSLGTGRGYTF
TRBJ2-3	NA	TRBD2	TRBV5-4	TGTGCCAGCAGGGGACTAGCGGGAACTGCAGATACGCAGTATTTT	CASRGLAGTADTQYF
TRBJ2-5	NA	TRBD2	TRBV19	TGTGCCAGTAGCATAACAGCGGGGCACGAATCTCCCCAGTACTTC	CASSITAGHESPQYF
TRBJ2-1	NA	NA	TRBV2	TGTGCCAGCAGCGCGTTGTGGGGGGGCCTGGGGGAGCAGTTCTTC	CASSALWGGLGEQFF
TRBJ2-7	NA	TRBD2	TRBV5-6	TGTGCCAGCAGCCCGCCGGCCAGCGGGACCGAGCAGTACTTC	CASSPPASGTEQYF
TRBJ1-1	NA	NA	TRBV21-1	TGTGCCAGCAGCGGGGGGGGATTGAACACTGAAGCTTTCTTT	CASSGGGLNTEAFF
TRBJ1-2	NA	NA	TRBV5-1	TGCGCCAGCAGCTGGGAAAACAGGGAAATCTACACCTTC	CASSWENREIYTF
TRBJ1-6	NA	NA	TRBV7-9	TGTTCCAGCAGCTCCAGCGGGCCCCTAGGTAATTCACCCCTCCACTTT	CSSSSSGPLGNSPLHF
TRBJ2-7	NA	NA	TRBV6-6	TGTGCCAGCAGGGCGGGGCACGAGCAGTACTTC	CASRAGHEQYF
TRBJ2-5	NA	TRBD2	TRBV4-1	TGCGCCAGCAGCCACCCACTAGCGGGAGGTAGGGAGACCCAGTACTTC	CASSHPLAGGRETQYF
TRBJ2-1	once	NA	TRBV29-1	TGCAGCGTGACACAGGTCTCCTACAATGAGCAGTTCTTC	CSVTQVSYNEQFF
TRBJ2-5	NA	TRBD2	TRBV19	TGTGCCAGTAGTATACGGGGGGTAGAGACCCAGTACTTC	CASSIRGVETQYF
TRBJ2-3	once	TRBD1	TRBV18	TGTGCCAGCTCACCTGCAGGACAGGGGGCTTATACGCAGTATTTT	CASSPAGQGAYTQYF
TRBJ1-1	NA	NA	TRBV5-1	TGCGCCAGCAGCTTCGGGGGTATGAACACTGAAGCTTTCTTT	CASSFGGMNTEAFF
TRBJ2-2	NA	TRBD2	TRBV30	TGTGCCTGGAGTTCCACGGGAGGATGGACCGGGGAGCTGTTTTTT	CAWSSTGGWTGELFF
TRBJ1-5	once	NA	TRBV19	TGTGCCAGTAGTATAACCAGGACGCCGGGGGGCAATCAGCCCCAGCATTTT	CASSITRTPGGNQPQHF
TRBJ2-3	NA	NA	TRBV10-3	TGTGCCATCAGCGGAGGGGAGTTAGATACGCAGTATTTT	CAISGGELDTQYF
TRBJ1-1	NA	NA	TRBV2	TGTGCCAGCAGTGACACTTCTTGGAACACTGAAGCTTTCTTT	CASSDTSWNTEAFF
TRBJ1-2	once	NA	TRBV7-2	TGTGCCAGCAGCTTAGGGGGAGTGGACTATGGCTACACCTTC	CASSLGGVDYGYTF